This T cell receptor beta chain was captured by sequencing in a study of blood T cell repertoires in COVID-19. Background on the study: T cells, B-cell-depleted T cells, or PBMCs provided the cDNA or gDNA that served as material.

As handled by the study authors: Reference gene primers were amplified, and this amplification served to estimate nucleated cell counts. Repertoires were generated with immunoSEQ multiplex PCR, while TCRdb's copy carries only in-frame clones and drops some. D and trimming were read from the DNA, whereas the V and J calls and clone size are those reported in that table. The repertoire consists of around 160,000 clones, with 84% occurring once and the leading ten covering roughly two fifths. Trimming cost V 0 bases and J 6 bases, with 12 bases left between them. This CDR3 comprises 14 residues. The germline V gene encodes CDR1 SGDLS and CDR2 YYNGEE.

Specimen: peripheral blood. V and J are TRBV9 and TRBJ1-2, with D maybe TRBD1 (5 bases). This TCR was sampled from a human donor in a cohort sampled during active COVID-19. The CDR3 reads CASSVGGGEDGYTF. The DNA for the CDR3 is TGTGCCAGCAGCGTAGGGGGCGGAGAGGATGGCTACACCTTC.